A selection of T cell receptor beta chains follows, all from one sample in a study of T cells in Graves' hyperthyroidism and ophthalmopathy. MiXCR was run by TCRdb on the multiplex PCR reads, yielding one entry per CDR3 protein. Among about 160,000 distinct CDR3 sequences listed, roughly 9.4% were seen once. Sequenced input: blood. These receptors were taken from a woman younger than 30 with Graves' hyperthyroidism that later progressed to Graves' ophthalmopathy. CDR3s include the opening cysteine and the closing phenylalanine or tryptophan. The order of the fields is V gene, D gene, clone size, J gene, CDR3 DNA, CDR3 protein. The D gene is left open where the match is weak. Clone size is not always given. Where it is, it says once, few, many or a class for expanded clones.

>TRBV6-1|NA|many|TRBJ1-1
TGTGCCAGCAGTTCCTCTACAGGGAAAACTGAAGCTTTCTTT
CASSSSTGKTEAFF
>TRBV5-6|TRBD2|many|TRBJ2-3
TGTGCCAGCACCACACCCAGCGGGAGGCGAACAGATACGCAGTATTTT
CASTTPSGRRTDTQYF
>TRBV5-4|NA|NA|TRBJ2-7
TGTGCCAGCAGCTTGCCGGACGGAGCCTACGAGCAGTACTTC
CASSLPDGAYEQYF
>TRBV30|NA|many|TRBJ1-1
TGTGCCTGGAGCCCTCAATGGGGCGGAAGAGGCACTGAAGCTTTCTTT
CAWSPQWGGRGTEAFF
>TRBV19|TRBD1|many|TRBJ2-5
TGTGCCAGTAGTGTGTGGGACAGGGACGAGACCCAGTACTTC
CASSVWDRDETQYF
>TRBV20-1|NA|NA|TRBJ2-1
TGCAGTGCTGGCCTAACGGAGTACAATGAGCAGTTCTTC
CSAGLTEYNEQFF
>TRBV6-1|NA|few|TRBJ1-3
TGTGCCAGCAGCCAAAAGGGGTTTTCGAATCGAAACACCATATATTTT
CASSQKGFSNRNTIYF
>TRBV15|NA|NA|TRBJ1-4
TGTGCCACCAGCATGCCTGCAACTAATGAAAAACTGTTTTTT
CATSMPATNEKLFF
>TRBV24-1|NA|few|TRBJ1-3
TGTGCCACCAGTGATGCTCGCCGCCACCATTATAACCCCCGCTCTGGAAACACCATATATTTT
CATSDARRHHYNPRSGNTIYF
>TRBV19|NA|NA|TRBJ2-6
TGTGCCAGTAGTATTCTTTCTGGGGCCAACGTCCTGACTTTC
CASSILSGANVLTF
>TRBV5-1|TRBD2|once|TRBJ2-7
TGCGCCAGCAGCAGGACTAGCGTGATCTACGAGCAGTACTTC
CASSRTSVIYEQYF
>TRBV6-1|NA|many|TRBJ1-2
TGTGCCAGCATGGAGGCGTCAGGATATGGCTACACCTTC
CASMEASGYGYTF
>TRBV4-1|NA|NA|TRBJ2-7
TGCGCCAGCAGCCATGGTATCGGAGGCTCCGAGCAGTACTTC
CASSHGIGGSEQYF
>TRBV2|TRBD1|many|TRBJ1-2
TGTGCCAGCAGCCAGGGACAGGGAGGCTATGGCTACACCTTC
CASSQGQGGYGYTF
>TRBV10-3|TRBD2|many|TRBJ2-3
TGTGCCATCAGTGATCGAGTAGCGGGGTACACAGATACGCAGTATTTT
CAISDRVAGYTDTQYF
>TRBV9|NA|NA|TRBJ1-4
TGTGCCAGCAGCGTAAGGGGGTGGGGTCGTGAAAAACTGTTTTTT
CASSVRGWGREKLFF
>TRBV20-1|TRBD2|many|TRBJ2-1
TGCAGTGCTAGTTTGGGGACTAGCCCCTACAATGAGCAGTTCTTC
CSASLGTSPYNEQFF
>TRBV20-1|NA|many|TRBJ2-3
TGCAGTGCCTATTCTAGCACAGATACGCAGTATTTT
CSAYSSTDTQYF
>TRBV12-3/TRBV12-4|NA|many|TRBJ2-2
TGTGCCAGCAGGAACCAGGGTAACGTTTTCACCGGGGAGCTGTTTTTT
CASRNQGNVFTGELFF
>TRBV7-9|NA|many|TRBJ1-1
TGTGCCAGCGGCGAAGTGAACACTGAAGCTTTCTTT
CASGEVNTEAFF
>TRBV4-1|NA|few|TRBJ1-2
TGCGCCAGCAGCGATCCAACTCAAGGGGCATATGGCTACACCTTC
CASSDPTQGAYGYTF
>TRBV28|NA|many|TRBJ2-2
TGTGCCAGCACCGATTATCGGGACCGCGGCACCGGGGAGCTGTTTTTT
CASTDYRDRGTGELFF
>TRBV12-3/TRBV12-4|TRBD1|many|TRBJ1-5
TGTGCCAGCAGTTTGATCGTGGACAGGGGTCAGCCCCAGCATTTT
CASSLIVDRGQPQHF
>TRBV10-3|NA|many|TRBJ2-1
TGTGCCATCAGTGAGTCTCAGGTCCTTACCAATGAGCAGTTCTTC
CAISESQVLTNEQFF
>TRBV28|NA|many|TRBJ2-7
TGTGCCAGCAGGAGAGCTCAGAGACCTCCTCCCTACGAGCAGTACTTC
CASRRAQRPPPYEQYF
>TRBV19|NA|many|TRBJ2-7
TGTGCCAGTAGTATCGGTCCTTCCACCATCTACGAGCAGTACTTC
CASSIGPSTIYEQYF
>TRBV5-4|NA|few|TRBJ1-2
TGTGCCAGCAGCTTGGAAGGGGCAGGGAACTATGGCTACACCTTC
CASSLEGAGNYGYTF
>TRBV4-1|NA|few|TRBJ1-6
TGCGCCAGCAGCCCCGGAGAGGGGGGTTCACCCCTCCACTTT
CASSPGEGGSPLHF
>TRBV9|TRBD1|many|TRBJ1-1
TGTGCCAGCAGCGCGTCCTCGACAGGGACTGAAGCTTTCTTT
CASSASSTGTEAFF
>TRBV6-1|NA|many|TRBJ1-1
TGTGCCAGCAGTTTCATTTTAGGAGAAGCTTTCTTT
CASSFILGEAFF
>TRBV28|NA|many|TRBJ2-1
TGTGCCACCGGGGGCTGGGGTGAGCAGTTCTTC
CATGGWGEQFF
>TRBV6-9|NA|NA|TRBJ2-2
TGTGCCAGCAGTTACGTGTTCGTCGGGGATACCGGGGAGCTGTTTTTT
CASSYVFVGDTGELFF
>TRBV4-2|TRBD2|once|TRBJ2-5
TGTGCCAGCAGCCAACGTAGCGGGGGAAACCAAGAGACCCAGTACTTC
CASSQRSGGNQETQYF
>TRBV28|NA|many|TRBJ1-5
TGTGCCAGCAGTTCCTTAGGTGTGGGTCGCACCTTCAATCAGCCCCAGCATTTT
CASSSLGVGRTFNQPQHF
>TRBV28|NA|many|TRBJ2-1
TGTGCCAGCAGTTCAGGCGGGGGCGGGAGAGGCGGCAATGAGCAGTTCTTC
CASSSGGGGRGGNEQFF
>TRBV7-9|NA|NA|TRBJ1-4
TGTGCCAGCAGTATACAGTCTGCAACTAATGAAAAACTGTTTTTT
CASSIQSATNEKLFF
>TRBV11-3|NA|many|TRBJ2-1
TGTGCCAGCAGTCCCGGGACGGGCGACTACAATGAGCAGTTCTTC
CASSPGTGDYNEQFF
>TRBV11-1|NA|many|TRBJ1-1
TGTGCCAGCAGCTTAGAAACGGGGGCGACAGAAGCTTTCTTT
CASSLETGATEAFF
>TRBV5-1|NA|NA|TRBJ1-6
TGCGCCAGCAGCTTGGAATGGCAGGGGAATTCACCCCTCCACTTT
CASSLEWQGNSPLHF
>TRBV7-9|NA|many|TRBJ2-7
TGTGCCAGCAGCTTTACTGGCCAGGGGTCCTACGAGCAGTACTTC
CASSFTGQGSYEQYF
>TRBV15|NA|few|TRBJ2-6
TGTGCCACCAGCGATATAGCGCCCGGATCTGGGGCCAACGTCCTGACTTTC
CATSDIAPGSGANVLTF
>TRBV6-1|NA|many|TRBJ2-6
TGTGCCAGCAGCCTGAGCTCTGGGGCCAACGTCCTGACTTTC
CASSLSSGANVLTF
>TRBV9|NA|NA|TRBJ2-1
TGTGCCAGCAGCGTAGCCTCGGGCAATGAGCAGTTCTTC
CASSVASGNEQFF
>TRBV30|NA|NA|TRBJ2-1
TGTGCCTGGAGTCGGGGGAGTGGAGTGGTGGATGAGCAGTTCTTC
CAWSRGSGVVDEQFF
>TRBV7-2|NA|NA|TRBJ2-6
TGTGCCAGCAGCTTAGTTTGGGCGAGCTCTGGGGCCAACGTCCTGACTTTC
CASSLVWASSGANVLTF
>TRBV2|NA|many|TRBJ1-4
TGTGCCAGCAGTGAGGTCCCCTCGGATGAAAAACTGTTTTTT
CASSEVPSDEKLFF
>TRBV28|TRBD2|many|TRBJ2-3
TGTGCCAGCAGTTTCACACGAGGGAGGGCCGATACGCAGTATTTT
CASSFTRGRADTQYF
>TRBV20-1|NA|many|TRBJ2-7
TGCAGTCTAAGGCGGGGGCCGGAGCAGTACTTC
CSLRRGPEQYF
>TRBV29-1|NA|many|TRBJ2-1
TGCAGCGTTGATTCGGGGCGGGATAACCCCAATGAGCAGTTCTTC
CSVDSGRDNPNEQFF
>TRBV7-3|NA|many|TRBJ2-5
TGTGCCAGCAGCTCTAATGGGTTGGGAAGAGAGACCCAGTACTTC
CASSSNGLGRETQYF
>TRBV20-1|TRBD2|many|TRBJ2-7
TGCAGTGCTAGAGAGGGACTAGTAGGCGAGCAGTACTTC
CSAREGLVGEQYF
>TRBV19|NA|few|TRBJ1-5
TGTGCCAGTAGAGTGGACAGTCGCAATCAGCCCCAGCATTTT
CASRVDSRNQPQHF
>TRBV5-1|TRBD2|many|TRBJ2-3
TGCGCCAGCAGCTGGGGAGCGGGAAGCACAGATACGCAGTATTTT
CASSWGAGSTDTQYF
>TRBV18|NA|many|TRBJ1-4
TGTGCCAGCTCACCAGGTCCTCAAATGAGTGAAAAACTGTTTTTT
CASSPGPQMSEKLFF
>TRBV20-1|NA|many|TRBJ2-1
TGCAGTGTTAAGCAGGCTAGCGCCCCACAAGGGGAGCAGTTCTTC
CSVKQASAPQGEQFF
>TRBV20-1|TRBD1|many|TRBJ2-7
TGTATGTCTAGGGGGACAGGGTCCTACGAGCAGTACTTC
CMSRGTGSYEQYF
>TRBV19|NA|few|TRBJ1-2
TGTGCCAGTAGTATACGGGGGGGCGGGGGCTACACCTTC
CASSIRGGGGYTF
>TRBV28|TRBD2|many|TRBJ2-5
TGTGCCAGCAGTTTATATCATCGGACTAGCGAGACCCAGTACTTC
CASSLYHRTSETQYF
>TRBV30|NA|many|TRBJ1-6
TGTGCCTGGAGTGTGAGTTCACCCCTCCACTTT
CAWSVSSPLHF
>TRBV7-2|NA|NA|TRBJ1-1
TGTGCCAGCAGCTTAGCTACCTATTACAGGGAGTACGCTTTCTTT
CASSLATYYREYAFF